This TCR beta chain was sequenced during a study of cytomegalovirus exposure and HLA in healthy donors. With 3 bases removed from V and 0 bases from J, the gap between germline ends came to 9 bases. The length of the CDR3 is 14 residues. The V gene's germline CDR1 is ENHRY and CDR2 SYGVKD. Only in-frame clones appear in the TCRdb table, and some are missing; sequencing was by immunoSEQ multiplex PCR. The data contain around 150,000 clones, roughly 79% of them singletons. This clonotype was sampled from a man aged 25-45 years in good health and CMV-seropositive. The V gene is TRBV10-3, the J gene TRBJ2-7, with D possibly TRBD1 on 5 matching bases. The sample taken for sequencing was PBMCs. CDR3 region: CAISEVDSSYEQYF. DNA of the CDR3: TGTGCCATCAGTGAAGTCGACAGCTCCTACGAGCAGTACTTC.